The 19 T cell receptor beta chains reported below all come from one sample, sequenced in a study of glioma-infiltrating T cells after dendritic cell vaccination. Clones were sequenced by immunoSEQ multiplex PCR, and TCRdb holds only the in-frame ones, with some missing. Of some 87,000 clones in the sample, 70% to 90% were seen once. The sample here was blood, taken before dendritic cell vaccination. The receptor set was obtained from a human donor with glioblastoma.

The chain joins TRBV19 to TRBJ1-1, with TRBD1 matching over 9 bases. The V and J ends lost 3 bases and 1 base, in that order; junction bases with no gene match: 0. CDR1 and CDR2 (germline): LNHDA, SQIVND (reference sequence). CDR3 length equals 14 residues. The CDR3 DNA reads as TGTGCCAGTAGTATGGGACAGGGGAACACTGAAGCTTTCTTT. Its translation: CASSMGQGNTEAFF.

The V call is TRBV13, the J call TRBJ2-2, with 7 bases matching TRBD1. The CDR3 totals 16 residues. Germline V gives CDR1 PRHDT, CDR2 FYEKMQ (reference sequence). The V and J ends lost 1 base and 6 bases, in that order; junction bases with no gene match: 8. CDR3 region: CASSLEDRQGAGELFF. Written as DNA, the CDR3 is TGTGCCAGCAGCTTAGAGGATCGGCAGGGGGCCGGGGAGCTGTTTTTT.

The chain uses TRBV6-6 and TRBJ1-5, with D possibly TRBD1 on 6 matching bases. CDR1 is MNHNY, CDR2 SVGAGI, per germline (reference sequence). V was cut by 2 bases and J by 7 bases, with 12 bases left in between. The CDR3 is 14 residues long. CDR3 loop: CASSYTGSRQPQHF. CDR3 nucleotide sequence: TGTGCCAGCAGTTACACAGGGTCGCGCCAGCCCCAGCATTTT.

This sequence joins TRBV6-5 and TRBJ2-2, with D maybe TRBD1 (6 bases). From germline, CDR1 is MNHEY and CDR2 SVGAGI. The V and J ends lost 1 base and 6 bases respectively, with 12 bases between them. The CDR3 runs 15 residues. CDR3 sequence reads: CASSYWDKIPGELFF. For the CDR3, the DNA is TGTGCCAGCAGTTACTGGGACAAAATCCCCGGGGAGCTGTTTTTT.

The V call is TRBV4-2, the J call TRBJ2-7; the match to TRBD1 covers 11 bases. J gave up 3 bases and V 3 bases, and 4 bases lay outside the gene matches. The germline V gene has CDR1 LGHNA and CDR2 YNFKEQ. This CDR3 comprises 15 residues. The CDR3: CASSHPGQGVYEQYF. CDR3 sequence (DNA): TGTGCCAGCAGCCACCCGGGACAGGGGGTCTACGAGCAGTACTTC.

The chain uses TRBV18 and TRBJ1-1; TRBD1 might be the D (5 bases). There are 14 residues in the CDR3. CDR1 is KGHSH and CDR2 is LQKENI in the germline V gene. The ends were cut back, 2 bases at V and 7 bases at J, with 14 bases in the middle. CDR3 sequence (DNA): TGTGCCAGCTCACCAGGGGCTCCAGGCTATGAAGCTTTCTTT. Translated: CASSPGAPGYEAFF.

This clone showed up just a few times. The J gene is TRBJ1-1, the V gene TRBV21-1; TRBD1 is the table's D call, not checked against the DNA. TRBV21-1 is marked as a pseudogene. This CDR3 is 13 amino acids long. The CDR3 coding sequence is TGTGCCAGCAGCAAATCCCAGGGAACTGAAGCTTTCTTT. It translates to CASSKSQGTEAFF.

This clone showed up just once. The gene calls are TRBV19 and TRBJ2-7, with D possibly TRBD2 on 6 matching bases. Germline V gene lookup returns CDR1 LNHDA and CDR2 SQIVND (reference sequence). This CDR3 is 16 amino acids long. The V end lost 2 bases, the J end lost 0 bases, and 14 bases lay between the germline ends. CDR3: CASSISLGGPSYEQYF. The CDR3 DNA reads as TGTGCCAGTAGTATATCCCTGGGGGGACCCTCCTACGAGCAGTACTTC.

The chain has TRBV7-2 and TRBJ2-7; no clear D gene. Germline assignment: CDR1 SGHTA and CDR2 FQGNSA. There are 16 residues in the CDR3. The V and J ends lost 5 bases and 2 bases respectively, with 19 bases between them. The DNA for the CDR3 is TGTGCCAGCAGCCCCACGCGCAGGCCTTCAGCCTACGAGCAGTACTTC. Amino acid sequence: CASSPTRRPSAYEQYF.

This chain uses TRBV29-1 with TRBJ1-2, with D tentatively TRBD1 (6 bases). Between the trimmed V and J ends, which lost 4 bases and 6 bases, there was a span of 9 bases. The CDR3 runs to 11 residues. Germline V CDR1 and CDR2: SQVTM, ANQGSEA. CDR3 protein: CSVVQGHGYTF. The CDR3 DNA reads TGCAGCGTTGTACAGGGTCATGGCTACACCTTC.

The chain recombines TRBV10-3 with TRBJ1-1, with unresolved D. This CDR3 has 15 residues. Looked up from germline, CDR1 is ENHRY and CDR2 is SYGVKD. Trimming took off 6 bases at V and 3 bases at J, with 17 bases between the two ends. The CDR3 DNA sequence: TGTGCCATCAGCCAGGCTTCAATGGGCGACACTGAAGCTTTCTTT. Amino acid sequence: CAISQASMGDTEAFF.

This chain joins TRBV29-1 and TRBJ2-4, with 9 bases aligning to TRBD1. V was pared by 4 bases and J by 6 bases, with 7 bases of the junction left unmatched. This CDR3 region has 14 residues. The germline CDR1 and CDR2 sequences are SQVTM and ANQGSEA. This CDR3 is CSVGGTGKGNIQYF. CDR3 in DNA: TGCAGCGTTGGGGGGACAGGGAAGGGAAACATTCAGTACTTC.

This clone occurred once. This chain uses TRBV6-1 with TRBJ1-2; 11 bases line up with TRBD1. Germline-derived CDR1 and CDR2 are MNHNS and SASEGT. The CDR3 extends over 15 amino acids. V dropped 7 bases and J dropped 3; count of bases not matched to a gene: 7. CDR3 DNA: TGTGCCAGCATCGGACAGGGGGCGCGGGACTATGGCTACACCTTC. It yields the protein CASIGQGARDYGYTF.

V gene TRBV5-1 combines with J gene TRBJ2-7, with D tentatively TRBD1 (6 bases). This CDR3 has 16 residues. V was cut by 0 bases and J by 0 bases, with 13 bases left in between. Germline CDR1 SGHRS, CDR2 YFSETQ. CDR3 sequence: CASSLVTGFSSYEQYF. In nucleotides, the CDR3 is TGCGCCAGCAGCTTGGTCACAGGGTTTAGCTCCTACGAGCAGTACTTC.

This rearrangement joins TRBV7-9 to TRBJ2-7; 10 bases line up with TRBD1. The V segment lost 5 bases and the J segment 4 bases; nucleotides outside the gene matches: 2. Germline-derived CDR1 and CDR2 are SEHNR and FQNEAQ (reference sequence). This CDR3 is 13 amino acids long. The CDR3 loop reads CASSGQGEYEQYF. The CDR3 DNA reads TGTGCCAGCAGCGGACAGGGGGAGTACGAGCAGTACTTC.

The rearrangement uses TRBV20-1 and TRBJ1-5, with no clear D. The CDR3 runs to 11 residues. Per the germline V gene, CDR1 is DFQATT and CDR2 is SNEGSKA (reference sequence). Trimming cost V 2 bases and J 9 bases, with 8 bases left between them. CDR3 in amino acids: CSARNGGPQHF. The CDR3 DNA sequence: TGCAGTGCTAGAAACGGCGGGCCCCAGCATTTT.

The V gene is TRBV5-5, the J gene TRBJ2-7, with 10 bases matching TRBD1. The CDR3 consists of 17 residues. Per the germline V gene, CDR1 is SGHKS and CDR2 is YYEKEE (reference sequence). After removal of 4 bases from V and 0 bases from J, the junction contained 10 bases not matched to a gene. The CDR3: CASSTGQGTSSSYEQYF. CDR3 coding DNA: TGTGCCAGCAGCACGGGACAGGGGACTTCCAGCTCCTACGAGCAGTACTTC.

As for this clone: At one boundary the junction diverges from the germline segment, which might be a read error. The chain joins TRBV15 to TRBJ1-1; no clear D gene. The CDR3 contains 13 residues. CDR1 and CDR2 (germline): LNHNV, YYDKDF (reference sequence). The CDR3 sequence is CAASRAPETEAFF. The CDR3 DNA sequence: TGTGCCGCCAGCAGAGCCCCAGAAACTGAAGCTTTCTTT.

This rearrangement joins TRBV5-4 to TRBJ1-1, with D possibly TRBD1 on 5 matching bases. The germline CDR1 and CDR2 sequences are SGHNT and YYREEE (reference sequence). V gave up 1 base and J gave up 1 base, with 11 bases separating them. The CDR3 spans 15 residues. The DNA of the CDR3 is TGTGCCAGCAGCTTGTCGCCGGGGGAGAACACTGAAGCTTTCTTT. Encoded protein: CASSLSPGENTEAFF.